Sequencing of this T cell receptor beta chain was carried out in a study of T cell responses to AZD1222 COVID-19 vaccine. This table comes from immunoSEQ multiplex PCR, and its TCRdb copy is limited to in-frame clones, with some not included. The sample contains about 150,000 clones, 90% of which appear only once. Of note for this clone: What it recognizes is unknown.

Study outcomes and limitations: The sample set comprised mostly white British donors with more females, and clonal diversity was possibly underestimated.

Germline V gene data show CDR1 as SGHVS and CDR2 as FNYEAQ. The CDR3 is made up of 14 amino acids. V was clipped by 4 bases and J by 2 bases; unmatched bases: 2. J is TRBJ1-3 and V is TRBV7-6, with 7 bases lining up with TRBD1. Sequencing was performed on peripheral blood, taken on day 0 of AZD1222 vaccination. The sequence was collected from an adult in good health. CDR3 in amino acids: CASSSGGAGNTIYF. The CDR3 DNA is TGTGCCAGCAGCTCAGGGGGGGCTGGAAACACCATATATTTT.